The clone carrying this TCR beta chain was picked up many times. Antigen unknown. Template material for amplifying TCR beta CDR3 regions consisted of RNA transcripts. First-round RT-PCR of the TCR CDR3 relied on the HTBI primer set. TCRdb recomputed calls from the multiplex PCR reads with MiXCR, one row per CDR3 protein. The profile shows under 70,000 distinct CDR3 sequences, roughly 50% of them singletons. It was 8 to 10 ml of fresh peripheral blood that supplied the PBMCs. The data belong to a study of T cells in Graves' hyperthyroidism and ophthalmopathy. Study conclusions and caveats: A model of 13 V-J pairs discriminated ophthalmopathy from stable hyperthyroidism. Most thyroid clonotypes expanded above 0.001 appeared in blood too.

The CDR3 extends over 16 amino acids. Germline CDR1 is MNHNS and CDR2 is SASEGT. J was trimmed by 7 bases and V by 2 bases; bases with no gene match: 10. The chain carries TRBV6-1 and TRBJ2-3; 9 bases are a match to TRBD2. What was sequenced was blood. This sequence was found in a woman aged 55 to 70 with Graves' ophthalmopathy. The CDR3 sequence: CASSELAGLAMNTQYF. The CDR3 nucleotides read TGTGCCAGCAGTGAATTAGCCGGACTAGCGATGAATACGCAGTATTTT.